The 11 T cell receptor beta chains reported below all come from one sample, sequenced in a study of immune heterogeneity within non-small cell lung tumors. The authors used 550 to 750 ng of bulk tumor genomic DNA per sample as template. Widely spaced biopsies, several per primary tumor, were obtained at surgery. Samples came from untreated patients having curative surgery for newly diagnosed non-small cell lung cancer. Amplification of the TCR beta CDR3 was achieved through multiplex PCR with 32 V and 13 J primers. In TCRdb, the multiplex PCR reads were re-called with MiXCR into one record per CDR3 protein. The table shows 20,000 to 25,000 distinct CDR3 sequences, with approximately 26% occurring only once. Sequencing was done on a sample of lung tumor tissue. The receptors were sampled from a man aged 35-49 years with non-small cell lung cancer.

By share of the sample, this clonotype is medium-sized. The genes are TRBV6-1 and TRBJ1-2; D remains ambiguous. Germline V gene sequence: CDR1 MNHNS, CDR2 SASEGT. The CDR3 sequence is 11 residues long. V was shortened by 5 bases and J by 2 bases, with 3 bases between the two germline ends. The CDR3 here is CASSRNYGYTF. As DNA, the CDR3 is TGTGCCAGCAGTAGGAACTATGGCTACACCTTC.

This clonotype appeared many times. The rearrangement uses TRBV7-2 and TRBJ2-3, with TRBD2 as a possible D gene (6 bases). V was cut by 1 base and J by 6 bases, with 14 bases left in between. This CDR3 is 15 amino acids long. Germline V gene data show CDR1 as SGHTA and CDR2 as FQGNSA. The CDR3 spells CASSLDPGAQDTQYF. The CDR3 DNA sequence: TGTGCCAGCAGCTTAGACCCGGGAGCGCAGGATACGCAGTATTTT.

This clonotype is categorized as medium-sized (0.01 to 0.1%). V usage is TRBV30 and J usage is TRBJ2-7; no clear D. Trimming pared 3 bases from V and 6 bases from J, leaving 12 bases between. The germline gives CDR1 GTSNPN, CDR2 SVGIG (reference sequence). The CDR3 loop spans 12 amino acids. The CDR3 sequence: CAWSQNVGEQYF. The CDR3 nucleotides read TGTGCCTGGAGCCAAAACGTAGGCGAGCAGTACTTC.

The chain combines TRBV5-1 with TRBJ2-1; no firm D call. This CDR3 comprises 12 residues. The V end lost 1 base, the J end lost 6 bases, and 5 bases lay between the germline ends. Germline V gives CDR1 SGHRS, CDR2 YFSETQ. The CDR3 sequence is CASSLRSNEQFF. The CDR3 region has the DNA TGCGCCAGCAGCTTGAGGAGCAATGAGCAGTTCTTC.

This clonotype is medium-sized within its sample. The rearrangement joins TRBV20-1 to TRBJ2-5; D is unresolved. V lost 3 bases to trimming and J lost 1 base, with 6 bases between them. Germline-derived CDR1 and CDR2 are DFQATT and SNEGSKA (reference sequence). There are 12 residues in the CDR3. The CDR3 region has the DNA TGCAGTGCTAGTCACAGCCAAGAGACCCAGTACTTC. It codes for CSASHSQETQYF.

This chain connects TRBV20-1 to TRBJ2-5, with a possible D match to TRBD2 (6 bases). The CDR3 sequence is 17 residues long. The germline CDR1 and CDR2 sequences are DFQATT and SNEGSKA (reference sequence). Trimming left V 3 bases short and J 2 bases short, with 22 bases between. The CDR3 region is CSARPVRRGPSQETQYF. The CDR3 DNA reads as TGCAGTGCTAGGCCCGTTCGGCGGGGTCCAAGTCAAGAGACCCAGTACTTC.

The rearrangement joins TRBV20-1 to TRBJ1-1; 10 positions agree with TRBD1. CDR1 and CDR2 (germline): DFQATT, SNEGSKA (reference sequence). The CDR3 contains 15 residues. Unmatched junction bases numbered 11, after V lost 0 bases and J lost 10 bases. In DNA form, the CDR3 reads TGCAGTGCTAGAGAAGCGGGGACAGGGGTTCAGGTAGCTTTCTTT. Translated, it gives CSAREAGTGVQVAFF.

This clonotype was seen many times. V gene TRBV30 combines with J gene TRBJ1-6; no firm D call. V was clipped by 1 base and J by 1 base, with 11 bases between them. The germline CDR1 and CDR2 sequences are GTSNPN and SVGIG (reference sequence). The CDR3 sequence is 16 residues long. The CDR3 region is CAWSGSSRSYNSPLHF. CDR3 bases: TGTGCCTGGAGTGGTAGCTCCCGGTCCTATAATTCACCCCTCCACTTT.

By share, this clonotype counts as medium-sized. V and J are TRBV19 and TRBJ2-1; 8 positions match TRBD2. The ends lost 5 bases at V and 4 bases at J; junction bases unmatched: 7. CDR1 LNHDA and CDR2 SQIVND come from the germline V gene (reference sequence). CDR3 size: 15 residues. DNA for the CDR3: TGTGCCAGTAGTTATACTAGCGGAGAATACAATGAGCAGTTCTTC. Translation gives CASSYTSGEYNEQFF.

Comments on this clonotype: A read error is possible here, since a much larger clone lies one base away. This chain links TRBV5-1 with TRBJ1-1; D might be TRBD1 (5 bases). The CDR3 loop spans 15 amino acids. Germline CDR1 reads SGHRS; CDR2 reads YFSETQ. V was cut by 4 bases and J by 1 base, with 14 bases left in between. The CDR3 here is CASSDRDCQNTEAFF. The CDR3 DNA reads TGCGCCAGCAGCGACCGGGACTGTCAGAACACTGAAGCTTTCTTT.

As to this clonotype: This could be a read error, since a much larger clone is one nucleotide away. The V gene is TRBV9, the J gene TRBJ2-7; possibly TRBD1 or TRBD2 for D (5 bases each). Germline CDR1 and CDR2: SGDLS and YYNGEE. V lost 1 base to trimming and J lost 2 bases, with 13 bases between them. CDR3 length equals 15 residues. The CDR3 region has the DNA TGTGCCAGCAGCGTACAGGGAGTGAATACCTACGAGCAGTACTTC. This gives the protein CASSVQGVNTYEQYF.